Listed below are T cell receptor beta chains from one sample, sequenced in a study of control samples from healthy donors and cancer patients. The table came from immunoSEQ multiplex PCR; TCRdb's copy has only in-frame clones and leaves some out. Of more than 45,000 clones in the sample, more than 85% were seen once. The specimen sequenced was PBMCs. The receptor source for this set is a woman aged 45-65 years with head and neck cancer. CDR3s include the opening cysteine and the closing phenylalanine or tryptophan.

TRBV9,TRBJ2-7,CASSVGGDSYEQYF
TRBV29-1,TRBJ2-5,CSVEKGGGPGETQYF
TRBV2,TRBJ1-6,CASSEAKGARNSPLHF
TRBV19,TRBJ2-3,CASSRGVSTDAQYF
TRBV7-2,TRBJ1-2,CASSLGGAPNYGYTF
TRBV19,TRBJ1-4,CATTSGGAEKLFF
TRBV10-3,TRBJ2-7,CATTPRGDSSYEQYF
TRBV27,TRBJ2-2,CASSSPGTGEAGELFF
TRBV7-9,TRBJ1-1,CASSSQLWGQGTEAFF
TRBV27,TRBJ2-3,CASSWTSGRVTDTQYF
TRBV28,TRBJ1-5,CASSLLSGPQHF
TRBV29-1,TRBJ2-2,CSVGLPHSGTGRSGELFF